The 8 T cell receptor beta chains listed next were all sequenced from one sample in a study of T cell repertoires in cytomegalovirus infection. One entry per CDR3 protein, called by TCRdb with MiXCR from the reads. This sample carries roughly 230,000 distinct CDR3 sequences, 15% to 20% of them seen once, and the ten largest clones take over 40%. What was sequenced was CD8+ T cells from PBMCs. The receptors were sampled from a human donor in good health (CMV status not recorded). Some clones in this sample may be carry-over from other donors' samples.

In this sample, this clonotype turned up once. The chain uses TRBV5-5 and TRBJ2-7; D possibly uses TRBD1 or TRBD2 (5 bases each). Germline V lookup: CDR1 SGHKS, CDR2 YYEKEE (reference sequence). The CDR3 spans 14 residues. With 2 bases removed from V and 1 base from J, the gap between germline ends came to 10 bases. CDR3 in amino acids: CASSFPGRSYEQYF. The CDR3 DNA reads as TGTGCCAGCAGCTTCCCGGGGCGTTCCTACGAGCAGTACTTC.

The rearrangement uses TRBV20-1 and TRBJ1-6; D unclear. This CDR3 is 14 amino acids long. CDR1 DFQATT and CDR2 SNEGSKA come from the germline V gene (reference sequence). V gave up 3 bases and J gave up 5 bases, with 11 bases separating them. Here the CDR3 reads CSARGSADNSPLHF. DNA for the CDR3: TGCAGTGCTAGGGGGTCAGCCGATAATTCACCCCTCCACTTT.

This clonotype was seen only a few times. This chain uses TRBV20-1 with TRBJ2-3; possible D gene TRBD2, 6 bases. The CDR3 runs to 13 residues. Trimming took 5 bases from V and 2 from J, leaving 11 bases between them. The germline CDR1 and CDR2 sequences are DFQATT and SNEGSKA (reference sequence). The CDR3 sequence: CSAAGRTTDTQYF. DNA for the CDR3: TGCAGTGCTGCGGGACGAACCACAGATACGCAGTATTTT.

V usage is TRBV4-1 and J usage is TRBJ2-7; D ambiguous. V was trimmed by 0 bases and J by 2 bases, leaving 14 bases between them. Germline loops: CDR1 MGHRA, CDR2 YSYEKL. The CDR3 runs 16 residues. This CDR3 reads CASSQDVRQSPYEQYF. CDR3 in DNA: TGCGCCAGCAGCCAAGATGTACGGCAGTCACCCTACGAGCAGTACTTC.

This clonotype was seen more than once but under ten times. This chain uses TRBV6-5 with TRBJ1-1, with TRBD1 identical over 7 bases. CDR1 is MNHEY, CDR2 SVGAGI, per germline. Losses at the gene ends were 0 bases for V and 4 bases for J; bases not matched to a gene: 5. This CDR3 region has 15 residues. The CDR3 DNA sequence: TGTGCCAGCAGTTACTCAAAGGGGGCGTTCACTGAAGCTTTCTTT. It is translated as CASSYSKGAFTEAFF.

The gene calls are TRBV7-6 and TRBJ1-1, with D unresolved. CDR1 is SGHVS, CDR2 FNYEAQ, per germline. This CDR3 region has 11 residues. V was trimmed by 3 bases and J by 7 bases, leaving 6 bases between them. The CDR3 DNA sequence: TGTGCCAGCAGCTTGAGTGATGAAGCTTTCTTT. Protein sequence: CASSLSDEAFF.

The chain has TRBV20-1 and TRBJ2-3; D call uncertain. The CDR3 has 18 amino acids. Germline assignment: CDR1 DFQATT and CDR2 SNEGSKA (reference sequence). Trimming removed 5 bases at V and 2 bases at J, with 26 bases between. The DNA for the CDR3 is TGCAGTGCTGGACGGGTTCGAGATATGGCGGTGACCACAGATACGCAGTATTTT. It encodes CSAGRVRDMAVTTDTQYF.

This clonotype was observed a handful of times. The chain recombines TRBV28 with TRBJ2-1; weak D call: TRBD1 (5 bases). V was trimmed by 6 bases and J by 3 bases, leaving 15 bases between them. From germline, CDR1 is MDHEN and CDR2 SYDVKM. The CDR3 spans 15 residues. The CDR3: CASRPTGVNYNEQFF. The CDR3 nucleotides read TGTGCCAGCAGGCCTACAGGAGTTAACTACAATGAGCAGTTCTTC.